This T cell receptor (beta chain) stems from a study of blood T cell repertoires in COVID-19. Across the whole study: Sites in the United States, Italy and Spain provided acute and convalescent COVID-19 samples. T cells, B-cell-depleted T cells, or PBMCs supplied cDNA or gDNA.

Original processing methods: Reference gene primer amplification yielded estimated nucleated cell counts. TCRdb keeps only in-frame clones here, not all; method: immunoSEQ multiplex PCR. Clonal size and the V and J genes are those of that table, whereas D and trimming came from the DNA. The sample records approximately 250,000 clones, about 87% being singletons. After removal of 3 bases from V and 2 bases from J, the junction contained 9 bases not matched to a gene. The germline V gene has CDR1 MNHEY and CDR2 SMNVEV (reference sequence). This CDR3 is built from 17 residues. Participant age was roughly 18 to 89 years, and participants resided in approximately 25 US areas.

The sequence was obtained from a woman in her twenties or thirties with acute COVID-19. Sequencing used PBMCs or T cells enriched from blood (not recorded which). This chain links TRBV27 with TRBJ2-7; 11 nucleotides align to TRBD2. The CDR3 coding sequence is TGTGCCAGCAGTTTCACCCTAACTAGCGGGGGACCCTACGAGCAGTACTTC. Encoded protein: CASSFTLTSGGPYEQYF.